This entry features one T cell receptor beta chain sequence. Its antigen is unknown. These data originate in a study of blood T cells in healthy people across ages. Study-level results: Among T cells, TCR beta diversity per million cells dropped roughly linearly as age rose.

Alongside a J-beta primer mix, a sample-barcoded 5' primer served in a second PCR lasting about 6 to 12 cycles. A tag from a template-switch adaptor with 12 random nucleotides marked each cDNA molecule. TCRdb itself ran the 5' RACE reads through MiXCR, one entry per CDR3 protein. This sample has about 940,000 distinct CDR3 sequences; roughly 48% occur once, and the top ten carry about an eighth. Trimming cost V 1 base and J 8 bases; bases outside gene matches: 5. The CDR3 extends over 15 amino acids. CDR1 is LNHNV, CDR2 YYDKDF, per germline (reference sequence). The specimen was blood. The clonotype comes from a man aged 25 to 45 in good health. This chain connects TRBV15 to TRBJ2-1, with TRBD2 identical over 10 bases. This chain's CDR3 is CATSRGTSGEDEQFF. DNA of the CDR3: TGTGCCACCAGCAGAGGGACTAGCGGTGAGGATGAGCAGTTCTTC.